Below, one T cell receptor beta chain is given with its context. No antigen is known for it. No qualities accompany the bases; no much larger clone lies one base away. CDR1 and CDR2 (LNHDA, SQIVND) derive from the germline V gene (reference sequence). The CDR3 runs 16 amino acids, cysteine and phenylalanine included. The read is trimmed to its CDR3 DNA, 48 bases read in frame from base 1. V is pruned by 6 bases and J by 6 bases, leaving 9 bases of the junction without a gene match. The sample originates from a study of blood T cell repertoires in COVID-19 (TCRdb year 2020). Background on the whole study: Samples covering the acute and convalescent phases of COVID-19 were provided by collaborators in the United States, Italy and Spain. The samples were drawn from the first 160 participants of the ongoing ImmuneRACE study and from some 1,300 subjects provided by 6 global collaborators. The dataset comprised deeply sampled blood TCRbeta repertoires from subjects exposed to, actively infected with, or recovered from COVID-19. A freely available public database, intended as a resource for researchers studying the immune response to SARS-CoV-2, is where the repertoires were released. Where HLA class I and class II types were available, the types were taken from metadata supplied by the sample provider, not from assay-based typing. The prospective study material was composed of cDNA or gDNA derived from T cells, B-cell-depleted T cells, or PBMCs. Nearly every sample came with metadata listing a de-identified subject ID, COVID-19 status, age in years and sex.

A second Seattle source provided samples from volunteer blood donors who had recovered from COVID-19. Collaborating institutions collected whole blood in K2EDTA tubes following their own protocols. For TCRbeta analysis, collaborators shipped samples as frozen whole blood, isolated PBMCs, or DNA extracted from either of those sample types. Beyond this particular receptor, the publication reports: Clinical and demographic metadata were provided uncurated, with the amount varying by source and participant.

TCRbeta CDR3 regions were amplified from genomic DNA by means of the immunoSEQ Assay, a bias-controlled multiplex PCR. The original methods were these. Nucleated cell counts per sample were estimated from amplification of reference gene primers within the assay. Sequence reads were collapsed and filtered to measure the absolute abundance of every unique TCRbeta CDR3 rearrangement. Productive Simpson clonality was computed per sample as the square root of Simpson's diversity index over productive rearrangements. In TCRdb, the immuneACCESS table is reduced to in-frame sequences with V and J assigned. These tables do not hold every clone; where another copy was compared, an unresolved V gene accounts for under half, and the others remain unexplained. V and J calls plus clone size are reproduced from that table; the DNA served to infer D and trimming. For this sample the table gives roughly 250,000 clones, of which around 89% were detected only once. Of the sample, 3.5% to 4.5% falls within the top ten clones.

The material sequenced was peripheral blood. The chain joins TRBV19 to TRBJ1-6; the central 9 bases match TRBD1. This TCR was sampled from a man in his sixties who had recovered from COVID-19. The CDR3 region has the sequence CASSTLMGQGNSPLHF. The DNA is TGTGCCAGTAGCACCTTAATGGGACAGGGTAATTCACCCCTCCACTTT. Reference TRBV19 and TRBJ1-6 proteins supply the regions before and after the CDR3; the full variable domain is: DGGITQSPKYLFRKEGQNVTLSCEQNLNHDAMYWYRQDPGQGLRLIYYSQIVNDFQKGDIAEGYSVSREKKESFPLTVTSAQKNPTAFYLCASSTLMGQGNSPLHFGNGTRLTVT.